Detailed here is one TCR beta chain. Other DNA sequences within the sample encode an identical CDR3. This sample stems from a study of cytomegalovirus exposure and HLA in healthy donors. Study background: Genotyping of hundreds of donors showed that 80% to 85% belonged to the Caucasian-associated ancestry cluster.

Primers for the PCR totalled 60 Vbeta and 13 Jbeta. Measured with immunoSEQ multiplex PCR; TCRdb has only the in-frame clones, and not every one. The table has 120,000 to 150,000 clones, around 9.6% seen once; the top ten hold approximately 1.8%. Germline V gene lookup returns CDR1 SGDLS and CDR2 YYNGEE. The CDR3 length is 12 residues. V was pared by 2 bases and J by 4 bases, with 6 bases between. The sequence was collected from a male donor in good health and CMV-seronegative. V is TRBV9 and J is TRBJ1-2; possible D gene TRBD1, 6 bases. The sequenced sample consisted of PBMCs. The CDR3 spells CASSVDSYGYTF. The CDR3 DNA follows: TGTGCCAGCAGCGTGGACAGCTATGGCTACACCTTC. Full variable domain (rest looked up from reference TRBV9 and TRBJ1-2): DSGVTQTPKHLITATGQRVTLRCSPRSGDLSVYWYQQSLDQGLQFLIQYYNGEERAKGNILERFSAQQFPDLHSELNLSSLELGDSALYFCASSVDSYGYTFGSGTRLTVV.